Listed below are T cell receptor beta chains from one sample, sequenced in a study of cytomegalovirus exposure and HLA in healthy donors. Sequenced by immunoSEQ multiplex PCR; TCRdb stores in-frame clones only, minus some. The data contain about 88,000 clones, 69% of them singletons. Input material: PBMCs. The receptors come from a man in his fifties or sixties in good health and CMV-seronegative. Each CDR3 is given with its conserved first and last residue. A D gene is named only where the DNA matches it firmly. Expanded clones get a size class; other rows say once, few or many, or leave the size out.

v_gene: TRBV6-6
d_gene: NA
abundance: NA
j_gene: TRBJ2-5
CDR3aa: CASSYGAGSRETQYF
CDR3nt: TGTGCCAGCAGTTACGGGGCGGGGTCGAGGGAGACCCAGTACTTC

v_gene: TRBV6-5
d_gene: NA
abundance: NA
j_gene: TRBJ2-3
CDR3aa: CASSYVRGDTQYF
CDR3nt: TGTGCCAGCAGTTACGTTCGGGGGGATACGCAGTATTTT

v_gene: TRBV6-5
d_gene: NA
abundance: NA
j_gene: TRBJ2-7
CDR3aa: CASRMTGASYEQYF
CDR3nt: TGTGCCAGCAGGATGACAGGAGCCTCCTACGAGCAGTACTTC

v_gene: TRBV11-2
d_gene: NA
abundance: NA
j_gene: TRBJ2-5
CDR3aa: CASSLDPSAVGGRRTQYF
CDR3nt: TGTGCCAGCAGCTTAGATCCTAGCGCGGTAGGGGGCCGAAGGACCCAGTACTTC

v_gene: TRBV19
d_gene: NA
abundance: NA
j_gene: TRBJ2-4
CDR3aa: CASSGLAKNIQYF
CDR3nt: TGTGCCAGTAGTGGACTAGCCAAAAACATTCAGTACTTC

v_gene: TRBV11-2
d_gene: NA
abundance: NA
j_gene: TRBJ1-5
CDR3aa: CASSLDRNQPQHF
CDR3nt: TGTGCCAGCAGCTTAGATCGGAATCAGCCCCAGCATTTT

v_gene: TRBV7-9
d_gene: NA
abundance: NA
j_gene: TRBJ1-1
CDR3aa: CASSFMGATEAFF
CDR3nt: TGTGCCAGCAGCTTTATGGGGGCAACTGAAGCTTTCTTT

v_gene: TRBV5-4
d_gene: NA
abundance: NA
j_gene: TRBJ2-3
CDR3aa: CASSLGRRSLSDTQYF
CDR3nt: TGTGCCAGCAGCTTGGGGAGACGTAGCTTGTCAGATACGCAGTATTTT

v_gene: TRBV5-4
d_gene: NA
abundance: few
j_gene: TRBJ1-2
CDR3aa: CASSPDKNYGYTF
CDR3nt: TGTGCCAGCAGTCCGGACAAAAACTATGGCTACACCTTC

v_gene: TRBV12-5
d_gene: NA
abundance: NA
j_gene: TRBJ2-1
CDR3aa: CASGLVSRTGRNNEQFF
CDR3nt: TGTGCTAGTGGTTTGGTCTCGAGGACGGGGAGAAACAATGAGCAGTTCTTC

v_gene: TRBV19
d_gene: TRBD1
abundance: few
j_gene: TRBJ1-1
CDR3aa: CASSIGQGGTEAFF
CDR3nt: TGTGCCAGTAGTATCGGACAGGGCGGAACTGAAGCTTTCTTT

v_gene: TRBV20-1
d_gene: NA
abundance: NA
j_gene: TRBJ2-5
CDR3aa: CSASGKETQYF
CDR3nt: TGCAGTGCTAGCGGGAAGGAGACCCAGTACTTC

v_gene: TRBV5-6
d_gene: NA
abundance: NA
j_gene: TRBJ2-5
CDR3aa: CASSPIVGQAQETQYF
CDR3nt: TGTGCCAGCAGCCCTATAGTTGGTCAGGCCCAAGAGACCCAGTACTTC

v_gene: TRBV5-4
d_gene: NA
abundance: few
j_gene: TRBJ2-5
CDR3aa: CASSPEVSIMEETQYF
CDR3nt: TGTGCCAGCAGCCCAGAAGTATCGATCATGGAAGAGACCCAGTACTTC

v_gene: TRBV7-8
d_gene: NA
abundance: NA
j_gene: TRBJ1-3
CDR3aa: CASSFLFRTGSGNTIYF
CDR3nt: TGTGCCAGCAGCTTTTTGTTCCGAACAGGCTCTGGAAACACCATATATTTT

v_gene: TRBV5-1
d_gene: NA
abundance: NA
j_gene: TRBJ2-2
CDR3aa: CASSLGGEDLPNTGELFF
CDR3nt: TGCGCCAGCAGCTTGGGGGGCGAAGACTTGCCGAACACCGGGGAGCTGTTTTTT

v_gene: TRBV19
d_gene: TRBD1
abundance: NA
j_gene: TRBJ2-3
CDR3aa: CASSLWTGGITDTQYF
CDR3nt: TGTGCCAGTAGTCTCTGGACAGGGGGCATCACAGATACGCAGTATTTT

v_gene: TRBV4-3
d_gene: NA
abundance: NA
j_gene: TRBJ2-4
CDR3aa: CASSHAAGPEGGIQYF
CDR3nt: TGCGCCAGCAGCCATGCGGCGGGGCCTGAAGGTGGCATTCAGTACTTC

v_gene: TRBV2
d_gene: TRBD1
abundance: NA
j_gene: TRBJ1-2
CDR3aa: CASRDRVEDYGYTF
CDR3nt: TGTGCCAGCAGAGACAGGGTAGAAGACTATGGCTACACCTTC

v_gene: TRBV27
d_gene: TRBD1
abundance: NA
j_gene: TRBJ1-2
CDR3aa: CASSSRTGAYGYTF
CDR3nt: TGTGCCAGCAGTTCCAGGACAGGGGCCTATGGCTACACCTTC

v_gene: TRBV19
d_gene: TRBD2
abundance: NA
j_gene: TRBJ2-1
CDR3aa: CASSIATTSVYNEQFF
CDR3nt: TGTGCCAGTAGTATAGCAACGACTAGCGTTTACAATGAGCAGTTCTTC

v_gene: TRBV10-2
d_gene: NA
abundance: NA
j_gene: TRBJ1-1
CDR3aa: CASSEPFGNTEAFF
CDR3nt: TGCGCCAGCAGTGAGCCCTTCGGGAACACTGAAGCTTTCTTT

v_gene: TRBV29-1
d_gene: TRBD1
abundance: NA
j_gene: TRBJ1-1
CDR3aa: CSVDRGLNTEAFF
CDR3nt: TGCAGCGTTGACAGGGGGTTGAACACTGAAGCTTTCTTT

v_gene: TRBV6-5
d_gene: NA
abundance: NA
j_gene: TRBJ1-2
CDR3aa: CASKPWQGLDGYTF
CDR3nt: TGTGCCAGCAAGCCATGGCAGGGGTTGGATGGCTACACCTTC

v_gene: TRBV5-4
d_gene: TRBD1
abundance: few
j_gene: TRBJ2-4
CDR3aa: CASSQGAENIQYF
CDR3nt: TGTGCCAGCAGCCAGGGGGCGGAAAACATTCAGTACTTC

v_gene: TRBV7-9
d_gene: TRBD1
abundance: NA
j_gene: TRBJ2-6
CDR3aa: CASSQRTGGAGANVLTF
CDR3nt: TGTGCCAGCAGCCAGAGGACAGGGGGCGCCGGGGCCAACGTCCTGACTTTC

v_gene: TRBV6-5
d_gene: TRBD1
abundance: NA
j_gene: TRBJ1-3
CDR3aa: CASSQGVSGNTIYF
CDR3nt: TGTGCCAGCAGTCAGGGGGTCAGCGGAAACACCATATATTTT

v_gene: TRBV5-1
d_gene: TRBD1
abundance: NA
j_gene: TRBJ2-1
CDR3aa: CASSSAGPGQGGYNEQFF
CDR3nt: TGCGCCAGCAGCTCTGCAGGGCCAGGACAGGGAGGCTACAATGAGCAGTTCTTC

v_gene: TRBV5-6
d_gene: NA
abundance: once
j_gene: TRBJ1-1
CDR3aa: CASSLAGTGEAFF
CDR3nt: TGTGCCAGCAGCTTGGCGGGAACGGGCGAAGCTTTCTTT

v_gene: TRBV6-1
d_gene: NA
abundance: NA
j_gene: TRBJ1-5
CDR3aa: CASSEGGWAQPQHF
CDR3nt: TGTGCCAGCAGTGAAGGTGGGTGGGCTCAGCCCCAGCATTTT

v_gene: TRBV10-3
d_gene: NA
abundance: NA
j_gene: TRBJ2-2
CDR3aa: CAISAGVGDTGELFF
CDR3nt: TGTGCCATCAGTGCCGGAGTCGGGGACACCGGGGAGCTGTTTTTT

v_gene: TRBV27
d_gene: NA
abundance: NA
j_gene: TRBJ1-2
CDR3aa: CASRNTGLGYTF
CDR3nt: TGTGCCAGCAGGAATACAGGGCTCGGCTACACCTTC

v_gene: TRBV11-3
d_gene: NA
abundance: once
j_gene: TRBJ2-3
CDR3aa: CASRSGRSTDTQYF
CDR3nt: TGTGCCAGCAGAAGCGGACGGAGCACAGATACGCAGTATTTT

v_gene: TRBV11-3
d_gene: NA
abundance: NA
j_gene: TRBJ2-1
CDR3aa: CASSHLLGGEQFF
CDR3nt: TGTGCCAGCAGCCACCTTCTCGGGGGTGAGCAGTTCTTC

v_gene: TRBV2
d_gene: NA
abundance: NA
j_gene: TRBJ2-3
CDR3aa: CASSDRTSTDTQYF
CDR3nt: TGTGCCAGCAGTGACCGAACTAGCACAGATACGCAGTATTTT

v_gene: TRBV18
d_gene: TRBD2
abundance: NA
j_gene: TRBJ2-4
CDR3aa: CASSPGLAAAKNIQYF
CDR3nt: TGTGCCAGCTCACCGGGACTAGCGGCTGCCAAAAACATTCAGTACTTC

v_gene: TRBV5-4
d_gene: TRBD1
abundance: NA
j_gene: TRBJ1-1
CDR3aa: CASSWGQGDTEAFF
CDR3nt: TGTGCCAGCAGCTGGGGACAGGGCGACACTGAAGCTTTCTTT

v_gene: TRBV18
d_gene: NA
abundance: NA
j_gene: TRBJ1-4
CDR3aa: CASSRDSNEKLFF
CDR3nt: TGTGCCAGCTCTCGCGACAGCAATGAAAAACTGTTTTTT

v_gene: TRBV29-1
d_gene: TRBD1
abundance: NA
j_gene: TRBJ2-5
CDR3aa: CSARTGEETQYF
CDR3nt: TGCAGCGCCCGGACAGGGGAAGAGACCCAGTACTTC

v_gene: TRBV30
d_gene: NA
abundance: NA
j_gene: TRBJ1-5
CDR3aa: CAWSSGAGQPQHF
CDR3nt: TGTGCCTGGAGTTCAGGGGCTGGGCAGCCCCAGCATTTT

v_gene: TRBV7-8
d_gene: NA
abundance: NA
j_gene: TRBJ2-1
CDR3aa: CASSGRPTSFYEQFF
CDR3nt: TGTGCCAGCAGCGGACGCCCTACTAGCTTCTATGAGCAGTTCTTC

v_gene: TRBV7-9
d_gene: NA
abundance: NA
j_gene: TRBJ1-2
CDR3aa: CASSTGGFYGYTF
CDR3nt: TGTGCCAGCAGCACTGGCGGGTTCTATGGCTACACCTTC

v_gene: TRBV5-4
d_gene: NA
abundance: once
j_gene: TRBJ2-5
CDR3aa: CASSLVLGTTSAETQYF
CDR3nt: TGTGCCAGCAGCTTGGTTTTAGGGACGACTAGTGCGGAGACCCAGTACTTC

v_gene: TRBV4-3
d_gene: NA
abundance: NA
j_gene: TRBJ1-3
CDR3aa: CASSHGQTVDTIYF
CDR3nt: TGCGCCAGCAGCCACGGACAGACTGTGGACACCATATATTTT

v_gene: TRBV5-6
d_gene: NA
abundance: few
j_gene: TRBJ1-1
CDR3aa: CASSLSGFTEAFF
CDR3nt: TGTGCCAGCAGCTTGTCCGGGTTCACTGAAGCTTTCTTT

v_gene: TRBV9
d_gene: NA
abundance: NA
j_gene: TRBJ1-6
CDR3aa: CASSVEWGDLSPLHF
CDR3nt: TGTGCCAGCAGCGTAGAATGGGGGGACCTTTCACCCCTCCACTTT

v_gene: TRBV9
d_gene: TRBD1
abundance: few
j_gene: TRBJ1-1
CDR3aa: CATSDRVWEAFF
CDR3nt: TGTGCCACAAGTGACAGGGTGTGGGAAGCTTTCTTT

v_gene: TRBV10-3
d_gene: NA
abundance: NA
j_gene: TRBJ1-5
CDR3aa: CAISEDQGWQPQHF
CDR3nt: TGTGCCATCAGTGAGGACCAGGGTTGGCAGCCCCAGCATTTT

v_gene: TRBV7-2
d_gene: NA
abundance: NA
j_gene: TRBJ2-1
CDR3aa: CASSRGLAGYEQFF
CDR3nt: TGTGCCAGCAGCCGAGGGCTAGCCGGGTATGAGCAGTTCTTC

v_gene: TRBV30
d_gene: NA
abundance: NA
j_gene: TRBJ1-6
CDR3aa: CAQQAYNSPLHF
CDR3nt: TGTGCCCAGCAGGCTTATAATTCACCCCTCCACTTT

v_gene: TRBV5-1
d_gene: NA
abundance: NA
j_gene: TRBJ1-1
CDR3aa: CASSLASGTEAFF
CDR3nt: TGCGCCAGCAGCTTGGCGTCCGGCACTGAAGCTTTCTTT

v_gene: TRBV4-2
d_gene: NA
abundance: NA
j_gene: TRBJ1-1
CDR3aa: CASSQVAGSPRGTEAFF
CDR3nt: TGTGCCAGCAGCCAAGTGGCGGGGTCGCCGCGGGGCACTGAAGCTTTCTTT

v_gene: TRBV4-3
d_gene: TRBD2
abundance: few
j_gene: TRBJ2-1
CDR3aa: CASSQAPAGGPYNEQFF
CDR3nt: TGCGCCAGCAGCCAGGCCCCCGCGGGGGGGCCTTACAATGAGCAGTTCTTC